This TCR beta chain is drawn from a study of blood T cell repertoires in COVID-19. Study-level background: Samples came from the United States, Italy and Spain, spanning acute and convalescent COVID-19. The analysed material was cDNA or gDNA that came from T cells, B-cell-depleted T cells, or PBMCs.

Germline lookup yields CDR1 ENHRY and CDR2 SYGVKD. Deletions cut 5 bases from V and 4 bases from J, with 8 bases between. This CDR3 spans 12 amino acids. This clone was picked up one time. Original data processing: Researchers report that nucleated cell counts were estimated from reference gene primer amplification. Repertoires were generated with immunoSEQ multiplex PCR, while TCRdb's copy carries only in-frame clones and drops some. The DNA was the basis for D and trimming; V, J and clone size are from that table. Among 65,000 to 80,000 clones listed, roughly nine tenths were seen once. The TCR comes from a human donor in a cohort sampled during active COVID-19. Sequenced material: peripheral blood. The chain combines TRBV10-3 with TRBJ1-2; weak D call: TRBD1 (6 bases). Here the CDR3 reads CAISSDSYGYTF. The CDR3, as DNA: TGTGCCATCAGTTCGGACAGCTATGGCTACACCTTC.